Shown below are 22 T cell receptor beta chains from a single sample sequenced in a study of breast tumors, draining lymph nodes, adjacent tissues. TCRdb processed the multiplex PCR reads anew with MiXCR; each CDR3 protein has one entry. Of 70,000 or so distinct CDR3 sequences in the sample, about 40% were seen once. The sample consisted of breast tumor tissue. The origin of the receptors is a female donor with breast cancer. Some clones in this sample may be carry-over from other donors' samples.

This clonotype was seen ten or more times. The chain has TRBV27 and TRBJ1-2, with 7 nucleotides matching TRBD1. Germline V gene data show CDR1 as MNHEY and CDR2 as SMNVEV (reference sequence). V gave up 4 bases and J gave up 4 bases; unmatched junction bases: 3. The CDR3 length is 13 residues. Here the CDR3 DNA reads TGTGCCAGCAGTTACAGACAGGGCTATGGCTACACCTTC. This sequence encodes CASSYRQGYGYTF.

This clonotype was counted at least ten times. CDR3 coding DNA: TGTGCCAGCAGCGTAGGACTAGCGGAGGCGGTTGAGACCCAGTACTTC. Translating it yields CASSVGLAEAVETQYF. The chain recombines TRBV9 with TRBJ2-5; 9 bases are shared with TRBD2. Per the germline V gene, CDR1 is SGDLS and CDR2 is YYNGEE. The CDR3 spans 16 residues. The J segment lost 5 bases and the V segment lost 0 bases, leaving 8 bases of the junction unmatched.

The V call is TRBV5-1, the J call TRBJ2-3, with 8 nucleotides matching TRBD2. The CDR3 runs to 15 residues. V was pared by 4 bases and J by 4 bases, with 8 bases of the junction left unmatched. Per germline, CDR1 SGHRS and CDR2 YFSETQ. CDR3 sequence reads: CASSRLTSEADTQYF. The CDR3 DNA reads TGCGCCAGCAGCCGATTGACTAGCGAAGCAGATACGCAGTATTTT.

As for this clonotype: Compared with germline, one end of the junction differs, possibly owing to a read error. This CDR3 is CATSGPGTAGANVLTF. CDR3 coding DNA: TGTGCCACCAGTGGCCCCGGGACAGCTGGGGCCAACGTCCTGACCTTC. The genes are TRBV24-1 and TRBJ2-6; TRBD1 matches 7 bases. The germline V gene has CDR1 KGHDR and CDR2 SFDVKD. This CDR3 spans 16 amino acids.

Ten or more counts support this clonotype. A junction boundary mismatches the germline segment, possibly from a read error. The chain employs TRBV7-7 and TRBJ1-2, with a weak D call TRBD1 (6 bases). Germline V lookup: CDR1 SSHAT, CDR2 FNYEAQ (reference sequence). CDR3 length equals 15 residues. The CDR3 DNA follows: TGTGCTAGCAGCTTCCGGACAGAAGCTAACTATGGCTACCCCTTC. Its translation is CASSFRTEANYGYPF.

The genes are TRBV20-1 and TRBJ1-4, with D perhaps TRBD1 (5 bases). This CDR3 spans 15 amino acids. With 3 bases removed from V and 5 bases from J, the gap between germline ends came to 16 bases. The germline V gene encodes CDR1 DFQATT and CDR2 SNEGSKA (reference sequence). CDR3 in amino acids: CSARGGLVYNEKLFF. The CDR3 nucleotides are TGCAGTGCTAGGGGGGGACTAGTTTACAATGAAAAACTGTTTTTT.

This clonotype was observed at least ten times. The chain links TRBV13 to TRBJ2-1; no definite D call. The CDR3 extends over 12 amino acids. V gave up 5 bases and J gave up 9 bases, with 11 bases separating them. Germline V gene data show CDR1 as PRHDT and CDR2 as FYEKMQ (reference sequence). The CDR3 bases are TGTGCCAGCAGCCCCTTTAGTGGTGAGCAGTTCTTC. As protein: CASSPFSGEQFF. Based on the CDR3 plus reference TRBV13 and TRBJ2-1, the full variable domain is AAGVIQSPRHLIKEKRETATLKCYPIPRHDTVYWYQQGPGQDPQFLISFYEKMQSDKGSIPDRFSAQQFSDYHSELNMSSLELGDSALYFCASSPFSGEQFFGPGTRLTVL.

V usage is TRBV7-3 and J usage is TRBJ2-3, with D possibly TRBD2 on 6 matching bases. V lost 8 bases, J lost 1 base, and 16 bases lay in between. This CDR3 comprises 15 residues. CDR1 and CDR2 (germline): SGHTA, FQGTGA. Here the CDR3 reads CASESTGEGTDTQYF. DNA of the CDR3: TGTGCCAGCGAGTCCACGGGGGAAGGCACAGATACGCAGTATTTT. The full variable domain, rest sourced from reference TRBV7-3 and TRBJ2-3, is GAGVSQTPSNKVTEKGKYVELRCDPISGHTALYWYRQSLGQGPEFLIYFQGTGAADDSGLPNDRFFAVRPEGSVSTLKIQRTERGDSAVYLCASESTGEGTDTQYFGPGTRLTVL.

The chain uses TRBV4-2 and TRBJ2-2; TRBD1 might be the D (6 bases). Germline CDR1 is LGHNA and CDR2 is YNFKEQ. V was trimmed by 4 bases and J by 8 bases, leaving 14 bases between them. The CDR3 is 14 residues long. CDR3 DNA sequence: TGTGCCAGCAGCCCTTCCGCCGGGACAGGGGAGCTGTTTTTT. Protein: CASSPSAGTGELFF.

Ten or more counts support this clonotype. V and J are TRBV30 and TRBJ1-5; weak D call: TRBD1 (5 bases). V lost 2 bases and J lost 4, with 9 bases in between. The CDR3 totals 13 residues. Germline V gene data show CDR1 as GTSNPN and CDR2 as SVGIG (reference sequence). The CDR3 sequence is CAWSNRGNQPQHF. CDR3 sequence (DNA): TGTGCCTGGAGTAATAGGGGAAATCAGCCCCAGCATTTT.

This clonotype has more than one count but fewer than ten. The CDR3, as DNA: TGTGCCAGCAGTTTAGGCCCCCGGCGGGGCTACAATGAGCAGTTCTTC. Encoded protein: CASSLGPRRGYNEQFF. The chain links TRBV27 to TRBJ2-1; the D gene is possibly TRBD2 (6 bases). The germline V and J ends were trimmed by 2 bases and 3 bases, with 14 bases remaining between them. This CDR3 comprises 16 residues. Germline CDR1 reads MNHEY; CDR2 reads SMNVEV (reference sequence).

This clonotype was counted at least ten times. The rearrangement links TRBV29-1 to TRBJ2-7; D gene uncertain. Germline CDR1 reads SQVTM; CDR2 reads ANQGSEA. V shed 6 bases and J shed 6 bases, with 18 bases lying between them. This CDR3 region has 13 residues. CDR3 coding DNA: TGCAGCGTCCGCGGTGGACCGCAAGGCGAGCAGTACTTC. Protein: CSVRGGPQGEQYF.

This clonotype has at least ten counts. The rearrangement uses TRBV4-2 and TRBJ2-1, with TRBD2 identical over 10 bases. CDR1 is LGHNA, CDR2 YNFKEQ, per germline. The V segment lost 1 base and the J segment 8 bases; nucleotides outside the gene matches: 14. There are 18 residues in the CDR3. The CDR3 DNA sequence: TGTGCCAGCAGCCAAGGGGAGGGGGCACTAGCGGGGCTCGATGAGCAGTTCTTC. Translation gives CASSQGEGALAGLDEQFF.

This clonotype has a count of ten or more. CDR3 coding DNA: TGTGCCAGCAGAGCCACAGGGATCAACTATGGCTACACCTTC. Translating gives CASRATGINYGYTF. This chain connects TRBV2 to TRBJ1-2, with a possible D match to TRBD1 (6 bases). Looked up from germline, CDR1 is SNHLY and CDR2 is FYNNEI. V lost 6 bases, J lost 2 bases, and 13 bases lay in between. The CDR3 is 14 amino acids.

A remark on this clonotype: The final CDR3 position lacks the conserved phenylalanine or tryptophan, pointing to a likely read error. The CDR3 spells CSATLWTGPYEQYL. The CDR3 DNA reads TGTAGTGCAACCCTTTGGACAGGGCCTTACGAGCAGTACCTC. The chain joins TRBV20-1 to TRBJ2-7; 8 bases line up with TRBD1. CDR1 is DFQATT and CDR2 is SNEGSKA in the germline V gene (reference sequence). The CDR3 loop spans 14 amino acids.

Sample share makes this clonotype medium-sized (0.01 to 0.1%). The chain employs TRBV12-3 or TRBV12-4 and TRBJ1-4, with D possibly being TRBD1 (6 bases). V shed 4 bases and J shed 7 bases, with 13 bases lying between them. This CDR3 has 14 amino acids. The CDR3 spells CASSSRGEGEKLFF. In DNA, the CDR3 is TGTGCCAGCAGTTCGAGGGGGGAGGGTGAAAAACTGTTTTTT.

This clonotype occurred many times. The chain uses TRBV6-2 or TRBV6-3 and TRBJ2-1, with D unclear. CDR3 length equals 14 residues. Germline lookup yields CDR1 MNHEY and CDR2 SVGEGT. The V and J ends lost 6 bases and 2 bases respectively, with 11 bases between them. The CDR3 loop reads CASSKEGPYNEQFF. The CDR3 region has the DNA TGTGCCAGCAGCAAGGAAGGACCCTACAATGAGCAGTTCTTC.

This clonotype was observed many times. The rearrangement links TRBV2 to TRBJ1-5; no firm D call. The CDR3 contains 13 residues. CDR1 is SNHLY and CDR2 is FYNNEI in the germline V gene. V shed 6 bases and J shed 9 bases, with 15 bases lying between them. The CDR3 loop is CASRERRLWPQHF. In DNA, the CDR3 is TGTGCCAGCAGGGAACGGAGATTATGGCCCCAGCATTTT.

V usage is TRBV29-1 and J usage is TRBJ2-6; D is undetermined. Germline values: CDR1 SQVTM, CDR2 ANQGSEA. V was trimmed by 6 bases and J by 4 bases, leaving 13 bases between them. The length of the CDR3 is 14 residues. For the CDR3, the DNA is TGCAGCGTGCTTAGTGAGACCGGGGCCAACGTCCTGACTTTC. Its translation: CSVLSETGANVLTF.

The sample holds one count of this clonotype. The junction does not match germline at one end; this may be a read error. The CDR3 DNA follows: TGCGCCAGCAGTTTGGGACAGGGCTTGGAGACCCAGTACTTC. Amino acids: CASSLGQGLETQYF. The chain is built from TRBV12-3 or TRBV12-4 and TRBJ2-5; TRBD1 aligns across 9 bases. The CDR3 has 14 residues.

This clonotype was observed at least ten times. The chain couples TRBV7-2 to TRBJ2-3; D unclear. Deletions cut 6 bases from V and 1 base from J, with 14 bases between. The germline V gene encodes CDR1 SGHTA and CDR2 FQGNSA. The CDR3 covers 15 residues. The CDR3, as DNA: TGTGCCAGCAGTCCCCTAGGTGGAGGCACAGATACGCAGTATTTT. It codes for CASSPLGGGTDTQYF. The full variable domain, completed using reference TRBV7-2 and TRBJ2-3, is GAGVSQSPSNKVTEKGKDVELRCDPISGHTALYWYRQSLGQGLEFLIYFQGNSAPDKSGLPSDRFSAERTGGSVSTLTIQRTQQEDSAVYLCASSPLGGGTDTQYFGPGTRLTVL.

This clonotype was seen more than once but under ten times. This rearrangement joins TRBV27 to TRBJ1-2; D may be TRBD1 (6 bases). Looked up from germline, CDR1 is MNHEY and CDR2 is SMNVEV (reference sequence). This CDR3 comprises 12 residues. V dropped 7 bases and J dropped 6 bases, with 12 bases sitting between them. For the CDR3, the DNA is TGTGCCAGCAAGACGGGGGGCCATGGCTACACCTTC. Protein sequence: CASKTGGHGYTF.